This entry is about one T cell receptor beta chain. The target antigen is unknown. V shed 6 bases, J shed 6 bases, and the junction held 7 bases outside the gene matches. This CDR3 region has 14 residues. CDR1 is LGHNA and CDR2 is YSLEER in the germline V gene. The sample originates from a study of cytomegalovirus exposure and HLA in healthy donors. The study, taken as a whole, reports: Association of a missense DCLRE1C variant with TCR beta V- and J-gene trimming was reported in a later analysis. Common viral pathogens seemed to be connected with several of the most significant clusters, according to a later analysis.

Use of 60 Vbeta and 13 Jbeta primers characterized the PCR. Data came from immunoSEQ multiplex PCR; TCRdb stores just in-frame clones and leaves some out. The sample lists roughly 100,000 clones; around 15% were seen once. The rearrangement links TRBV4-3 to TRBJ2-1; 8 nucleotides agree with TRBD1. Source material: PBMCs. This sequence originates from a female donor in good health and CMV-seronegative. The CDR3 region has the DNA TGCGCCAGCAGACCCGGGACAGGCTTCAATGAGCAGTTCTTC. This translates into CASRPGTGFNEQFF.